The TCR beta chain described here comes from a study of cytomegalovirus exposure and HLA in healthy donors. Overall study results and limits: There were three CMV-associated chains whose specificity for CMV antigens was confirmed in vitro. Later analysis demonstrated an association between a missense DCLRE1C variant and TCR beta V- and J-gene trimming. Researchers catalogued 150 or so TCR beta chains as cytomegalovirus-associated.

Trimming cost V 7 bases and J 0 bases, with 19 bases left between them. The germline V gene has CDR1 MRHNA and CDR2 SNTAGT. This CDR3 contains 17 residues. PCR involved 60 Vbeta and 13 Jbeta primers. TCRdb's copy holds only in-frame clones and misses some; the assay was immunoSEQ multiplex PCR. This table has 200,000 or so clones, about 74% appearing once. Samples came from healthy bone marrow donors. To note about this clone: What it recognizes is unknown.

The source is a man between 35 and 55 years old in good health and CMV-seronegative. Sequenced input: PBMCs. V usage is TRBV6-4 and J usage is TRBJ2-1; D possibly corresponds to TRBD2 (6 bases). The CDR3 sequence: CASNGLQPISSYNEQFF. The CDR3 DNA follows: TGTGCCAGCAACGGACTACAGCCTATTAGCTCCTACAATGAGCAGTTCTTC.